This note documents a single TCR beta chain sequence. This clonotype was recorded a few times. It lacks a known antigen. Base qualities were left out, and no much larger clone turns up one base away. The roughly 39 donors, aged 6 to 90 years, were systemically healthy Caucasian individuals from Russia. Around 9.8 milliliters of peripheral blood were collected from each donor into EDTA-treated Vacutainer tubes. Ficoll-Paque density-gradient centrifugation was used to isolate PBMCs, with at least 6.5 million per sample. Total RNA was extracted from PBMCs with Trizol reagent, with at least 5 micrograms obtained per sample. For every donor, an aliquot of PBMCs went through flow cytometry to measure the percentages of naive CD45RAhigh/CD27high T cells. These data belong to a study of blood T cells in healthy people across ages (dated by TCRdb to 2015 to 2017). At the level of the whole study: Template switching captured roughly one uniquely barcoded TCR beta cDNA molecule per two T cells in model experiments. To track age-related changes in TCR beta repertoire diversity, the study relied on deep sequencing normalized with unique cDNA molecular identifiers. The donors were divided into four age groups: young (average roughly 17 years), middle-aged (over 35), aged (approximately 64) and long-lived (about 80). To avoid experimental bias, donors of different ages were randomly spread across the sequencing lanes. Using the same blood draw, the study looked at two additional independent replicas of 1 million unique cDNA reads for two donors, one aged 18 to 29 and the other aged 80 or older.

The method behind the library was 5' RACE. The instrument given in TCRdb is Illumina HiSeq 2500. A second about 7 to 11 cycle PCR used a sample-barcoded 5' primer and a J-beta primer mix. A template-switch 5' adaptor carrying 12 random nucleotides introduced a unique molecular identifier onto each TCR beta cDNA molecule. Each sample yielded at least 2.5 million CDR3-containing paired-end reads. First-strand cDNA synthesis was performed from all RNA using the Mint cDNA synthesis kit, with priming by a TRBC-specific oligonucleotide. After uracil-DNA glycosylase treatment, a first 18-cycle PCR used universal primers M1SS and BC2_uni_R on all cDNA. Per the original workflow: For normalization, 1 million high-quality reads, each with a distinct molecular identifier, were randomly selected from each sample. Reads with shared molecular identifiers were discarded instead of being binned into consensus sequences. MiTCR, set to a Q25 quality threshold and the strictest error-elimination algorithm, was used for CDR3 identification, clonotype clustering and error correction. A nonparametric unseen species model using Euler transformation provided a lower-bound estimate of total TCR beta diversity. The public sequencing data were trimmed at Q25 with fastp and processed into clonotypes with MiXCR by TCRdb, which kept only in-frame beta chains. Entries are consolidated by CDR3 protein sequence, retaining the most common genes and DNA. The V and J calls here are based on TCRdb, not the publication. In this sample the table shows fewer than 700,000 distinct CDR3 sequences, less than 45% of which occur a single time. The top ten clonotypes cover about 30% of the sample.

CDR1 is given as LGHNA and CDR2 as YSLEER, both from the germline V gene. From its cysteine to its phenylalanine, the CDR3 spans 15 amino acids. Only the CDR3 region is kept as DNA, spanning 45 bases read in frame from base 1. Deletion took 0 bases off V and 8 bases off J, with a span of 13 bases between the germline ends. The paper as a whole reports these results and caveats: Since profiling was done on bulk unsorted PBMCs, naive and antigen-experienced compartments could not be conclusively compared. A strong correlation was found between observed TCR beta diversity and the percentage of naive T cells measured by flow cytometry. Compared with the aged group, the long-lived group had more naive CD4+ T cells, fewer expanded clones and increased TCR diversity, suggesting age selection. Estimates of total diversity from one million sequenced T cells were regarded as lower bounds and underestimates. Observed TCR beta diversity per million T cells fell roughly linearly with age, and a significant reduction was already apparent by age roughly 40. Because donor CMV infection status was unknown, age-related changes in expanded clonotypes were potentially confounded.

The chain uses TRBV4-3 and TRBJ2-2; the best D guess is TRBD1, with 5 bases matching. Sequencing input: blood. The sequence was obtained from an elderly man in good health. The CDR3 reads as follows: CASSQDSIRAGELFF. Read as DNA, the sequence is TGCGCCAGCAGCCAAGATAGTATCAGGGCAGGGGAGCTGTTTTTT.